A selection of T cell receptor beta chains follows, all from one sample in a study of beta chain features in type 1 diabetes. Repertoires were generated with immunoSEQ multiplex PCR, while TCRdb's copy carries only in-frame clones and drops some. The data show hundreds of thousands of clones, with 15% to 19% seen just once and approximately 0.087% held by the top ten. Sample: naive CD4+ T cells from blood. These receptors all stem from a man between 18 and 29 years old in good health. Both conserved end residues are part of each CDR3. Fields, in order: D gene, clone size, J gene, V gene, CDR3 DNA, CDR3 protein. D genes are given only for firm matches. For some rows the clone size is stated as once, few or many, or as a class when expanded; others skip it.

>.|few|TRBJ2-7|TRBV7-9
TGTGCCAGCAGCTACCCCGGGATCTTCTCCTACGAGCAGTACTTC
CASSYPGIFSYEQYF
>TRBD2|few|TRBJ2-1|TRBV20-1
TGCAGTGCTAGAGGGCTAGCGGGTGGGTTCTTC
CSARGLAGGFF
>.|many|TRBJ1-4|TRBV7-9
TGTGCCAGCAGCTTGGAGGGCAGATTCAAGAAACTGTTTTTT
CASSLEGRFKKLFF
>.|few|TRBJ1-1|TRBV12-5
TGTGCTAGTGGCTCGCGGGGACGGATAGAAGCTTTCTTT
CASGSRGRIEAFF
>.|few|TRBJ2-3|TRBV6-1
TGTGCCAGCAGTCTGACAGTAAGCACAGATACGCAGTATTTT
CASSLTVSTDTQYF
>.|few|TRBJ2-4|TRBV5-1
TGCGCCAGCAGCTTGGGAGGGGTGGTCGACATTCAGTACTTC
CASSLGGVVDIQYF
>.|.|TRBJ1-4|TRBV30
TGTGCCTGGAGGAGGAAGCCCAATGAAAAACTGTTTTTT
CAWRRKPNEKLFF
>.|few|TRBJ1-1|TRBV6-5
TGTGCCAGCAGTTACTCAGGTGTTACTGAAGCTTTCTTT
CASSYSGVTEAFF
>.|.|TRBJ2-7|TRBV6-5
TGTGCCAGCAGTTTTGTGGGTGAGCAGTACTTC
CASSFVGEQYF
>.|few|TRBJ2-1|TRBV7-9
TGTGCCAGCAGCCGCGGGGAGGGGGCTTACAATGAGCAGTTCTTC
CASSRGEGAYNEQFF
>.|few|TRBJ1-5|TRBV30
TGTGCCTGGAGCGACGGGGGTAGCAATCAGCCCCAGCATTTT
CAWSDGGSNQPQHF
>TRBD2|.|TRBJ2-5|TRBV7-2
TGTGCCAGCAGTTTTGGACTAGCGGGGGTAACCCCAGAGACCCAGTACTTC
CASSFGLAGVTPETQYF
>.|.|TRBJ1-2|TRBV7-2
TGTGCCAGCAGGCGGGTGTCCGCTAACTATGGCTACACCTTC
CASRRVSANYGYTF
>.|few|TRBJ2-4|TRBV7-2
TGTGCCAGCAGCTTAGAGGGATCAATAGCCAAAAACATTCAGTACTTC
CASSLEGSIAKNIQYF
>TRBD1|.|TRBJ2-2|TRBV14
TGTGCCAGCAGCCACATATCGGGACAGGCGAACACCGGGGAGCTGTTTTTT
CASSHISGQANTGELFF
>.|.|TRBJ2-7|TRBV19
TGTGCCAGTAGTCCACCCGGGACACCCTCCTACGAGCAGTACTTC
CASSPPGTPSYEQYF
>.|.|TRBJ2-2|TRBV19
TGTGCCAGTAGTCGATCCCCCACTCCCCGGAGATCCGGGGAGCTGTTTTTT
CASSRSPTPRRSGELFF
>.|.|TRBJ2-1|TRBV11-2
TGTGCCAGCAGCCCCATGGGGGGAATGCACAATGAGCAGTTCTTC
CASSPMGGMHNEQFF
>.|.|TRBJ2-1|TRBV7-2
TGTGCCAGCAACCGTGTCCAGGGTGGCTACAATGAGCAGTTCTTC
CASNRVQGGYNEQFF
>TRBD2|once|TRBJ2-3|TRBV9
TGTGCCAGCAGCCGGACTAGCGGAAGCACAGATACGCAGTATTTT
CASSRTSGSTDTQYF
>.|.|TRBJ1-1|TRBV2
TGTGCCAGCAACTTAGCCCGGCAAGCTTTCTTT
CASNLARQAFF
>TRBD1|few|TRBJ1-5|TRBV15
TGTGCCACCAGCAGAGATACAGGGGCCTCAAATCAGCCCCAGCATTTT
CATSRDTGASNQPQHF
>.|many|TRBJ2-1|TRBV21-1
TGTGCCAGCAGCACAGTCACCATTCCCAATGAGCAGTTCTTC
CASSTVTIPNEQFF
>.|few|TRBJ1-5|TRBV4-3
TGCGCCAGCAGCCAAGCTATGGGATCGGGCAATCAGCCCCAGCATTTT
CASSQAMGSGNQPQHF
>.|few|TRBJ1-4|TRBV7-2
TGTGCCAGCAGCTTAGGGACACCTTCAACTAATGAAAAACTGTTTTTT
CASSLGTPSTNEKLFF
>.|.|TRBJ1-5|TRBV18
TGTGCCAGCTCACCACCGATAGGGGGATCTTCCAATCAGCCCCAGCATTTT
CASSPPIGGSSNQPQHF
>TRBD1|few|TRBJ1-2|TRBV9
TGTGCCAGCAGCGTAGAACAGGGGGCATTTGGCTACACCTTC
CASSVEQGAFGYTF
>TRBD2|.|TRBJ2-5|TRBV7-9
TGTGCCAGCAGCTTACCGCCCGGGACTAGCGGAGTTCAAGAGACCCAGTACTTC
CASSLPPGTSGVQETQYF
>.|few|TRBJ2-1|TRBV18
TGTGCCAGCTCACCAAACCTCCTCTACAATGAGCAGTTCTTC
CASSPNLLYNEQFF
>.|few|TRBJ2-5|TRBV5-6
TGTGCCAGCAGCTTCAAGGGGACTCAAGAGACCCAGTACTTC
CASSFKGTQETQYF
>.|few|TRBJ1-5|TRBV10-3
TGTGCCATCACACCGGAATTCAATCAGCCCCAGCATTTT
CAITPEFNQPQHF
>TRBD1|few|TRBJ1-2|TRBV4-2
TGTGCCAGCAGCCGGTGGGGACAGGGGTCCGGCTATGGCTACACCTTC
CASSRWGQGSGYGYTF
>TRBD2|few|TRBJ2-1|TRBV11-2
TGTGCCAGCAGGCGGGGGGCTTACTCCTACAATGAGCAGTTCTTC
CASRRGAYSYNEQFF
>.|few|TRBJ2-5|TRBV4-3
TGCGCCAGCAGCCAATCCCAGGGGGGTCAAGAGACCCAGTACTTC
CASSQSQGGQETQYF
>TRBD2|.|TRBJ2-3|TRBV6-4
TGTGCCAGCAGTCGAAGCGGGGGCACAGATACGCAGTATTTT
CASSRSGGTDTQYF
>.|.|TRBJ2-3|TRBV10-3
TGTGCCATCAGTGAAAAGAATGTGGGCGGGCTCGGCACAGATACGCAGTATTTT
CAISEKNVGGLGTDTQYF
>.|few|TRBJ2-1|TRBV12-5
TGTGCTAGTGGTTTGGTAGTTTCCTCCCGCTACCCCTACAATGAGCAGTTCTTC
CASGLVVSSRYPYNEQFF
>.|few|TRBJ2-5|TRBV20-1
TGCAGTGCTAGACCACTGGGGACCCAGTACTTC
CSARPLGTQYF
>TRBD2|.|TRBJ2-7|TRBV10-3
TGTGCCATCAGGGATCCGGGACTAGCGGGATATGAGCAGTACTTC
CAIRDPGLAGYEQYF
>TRBD1|few|TRBJ1-2|TRBV5-6
TGTGCCAGCAGCGGGCCGGGACAGAACTATGGCTACACCTTC
CASSGPGQNYGYTF